The T cell receptor (beta chain) described here comes from a study of CD8 T cells in ankylosing spondylitis. Study-level results: Previously reported in reactive arthritis synovial fluid and blood were some of the motif variants. As reported, disease-linked clones showed significant enrichment in matched ankylosing spondylitis synovial fluid. Characteristic of ankylosing spondylitis blood, it appeared, was a TCR beta motif comprising eight highly homologous variants.

The CDR3 sequence is 13 residues long. Germline assignment: CDR1 LNHDA and CDR2 SQIVND (reference sequence). The V gene end was trimmed by 10 bases and the J gene end by 4 bases; junction bases not matched to a gene: 7. It was by quantitative 5'-RACE with molecular barcodes that TCR beta libraries were made. TCRdb called the 5' RACE reads again in MiXCR, with one record for every CDR3 protein. The data hold under 850,000 distinct CDR3 sequences, with roughly 19% observed a single time. This clonotype was found a few times. What it binds is unknown. What was sequenced was blood, either unsorted or a sorted T cell fraction (not recorded which). The chain uses TRBV19 and TRBJ1-1; 9 bases map to TRBD1. This TCR was sampled from a male donor with ankylosing spondylitis. Written as DNA, the CDR3 is TGTGCCACTCCGGACAGGGGAGGCACTGAAGCTTTCTTT. Encoded protein: CATPDRGGTEAFF. Combining the CDR3 with reference TRBV19 and TRBJ1-1 gives the whole variable domain DGGITQSPKYLFRKEGQNVTLSCEQNLNHDAMYWYRQDPGQGLRLIYYSQIVNDFQKGDIAEGYSVSREKKESFPLTVTSAQKNPTAFYLCATPDRGGTEAFFGQGTRLTVV.